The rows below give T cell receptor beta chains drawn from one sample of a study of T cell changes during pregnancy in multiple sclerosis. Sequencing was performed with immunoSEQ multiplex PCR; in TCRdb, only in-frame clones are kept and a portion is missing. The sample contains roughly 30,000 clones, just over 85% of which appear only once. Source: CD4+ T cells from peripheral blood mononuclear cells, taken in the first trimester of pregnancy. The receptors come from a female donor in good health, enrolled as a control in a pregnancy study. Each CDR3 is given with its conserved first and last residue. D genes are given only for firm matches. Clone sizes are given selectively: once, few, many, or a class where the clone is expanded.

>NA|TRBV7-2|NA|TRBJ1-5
TGTGCCAGCAGCTTAGAAGACAGAGTCCCCAATCAGCCCCAGCATTTT
CASSLEDRVPNQPQHF
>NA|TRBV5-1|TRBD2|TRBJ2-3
TGCGCCAGCAGCTTGATTAGCGGGAGCACAGATACGCAGTATTTT
CASSLISGSTDTQYF
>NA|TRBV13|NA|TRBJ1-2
TGTGCCAGCAAACCCGGGGGGAACTATGGCTACACCTTC
CASKPGGNYGYTF
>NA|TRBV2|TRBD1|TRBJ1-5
TGTGCCAGCAGTGAAGCGGGACAGGGGTTGGAGGCCCAGCATTTT
CASSEAGQGLEAQHF
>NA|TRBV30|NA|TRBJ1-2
TGTGCCTGGAGTAGGGAGGAGAACTATGGCTACACCTTC
CAWSREENYGYTF
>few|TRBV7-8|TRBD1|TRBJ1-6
TGTGCCAGCAGCCCCCGGGACAGGGATAATTCACCCCTCCACTTT
CASSPRDRDNSPLHF
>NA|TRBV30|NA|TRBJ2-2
TGTGCCTGGAGTAAGTCCAGGGATGGCGGGGAGCTGTTTTTT
CAWSKSRDGGELFF
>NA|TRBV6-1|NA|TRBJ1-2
TGTGCCAGCACCCGAGGTCCCGCCGGTGGCTACACCTTC
CASTRGPAGGYTF
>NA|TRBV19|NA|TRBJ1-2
TGTGCCAGTAGTTTGGACAGAACTAACTATGGCTACACCTTC
CASSLDRTNYGYTF
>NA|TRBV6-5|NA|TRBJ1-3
TGTGCCAGCATCGACGGGGGAAACACCATATATTTT
CASIDGGNTIYF
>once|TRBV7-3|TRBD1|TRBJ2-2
TGTGCCAGCAGCAACGACAGGGGTTTGGCCGGGGAGCTGTTTTTT
CASSNDRGLAGELFF
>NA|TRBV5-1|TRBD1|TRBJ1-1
TGCGCCAGCAGCCGTTCCGGGACAGGGATTTCCGTGAACACTGAAGCTTTCTTT
CASSRSGTGISVNTEAFF
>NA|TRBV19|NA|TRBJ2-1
TGTGCCAGTAGTCCAGGCTGGAACTCCTACAATGAGCAGTTCTTC
CASSPGWNSYNEQFF
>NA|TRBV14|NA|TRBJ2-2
TGTGCCAGCAGCATGAGTAACACCGGGGAGCTGTTTTTT
CASSMSNTGELFF
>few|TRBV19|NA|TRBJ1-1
TGTGCCAGTAGTATGTCGTTTGGGGGGGGAAACACTGAAGCTTTCTTT
CASSMSFGGGNTEAFF
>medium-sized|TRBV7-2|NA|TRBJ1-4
TGTGCCAGCAGCCAGCGGGCCCCGTATAATGAAAAACTGTTTTTT
CASSQRAPYNEKLFF
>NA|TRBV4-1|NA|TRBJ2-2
TGCGCCAGCAGCCAAGATGTTCCGGGGTCGAGAGTTTATACCGGGGAGCTGTTTTTT
CASSQDVPGSRVYTGELFF
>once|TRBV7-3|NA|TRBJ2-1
TGTGCCAGCAGCTTATTTGGCAGGGCGCAAAACAGCTCCTACAATGAGCAGTTCTTC
CASSLFGRAQNSSYNEQFF
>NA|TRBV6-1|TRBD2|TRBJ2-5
TGTGCCAGCAGGCCGCTAGCGGGGGCACAAGAGACCCAGTACTTC
CASRPLAGAQETQYF
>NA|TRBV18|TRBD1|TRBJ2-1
TGTGCCAGCTCACCCCTGGGCAGGGGGAGTGAGCAGTTCTTC
CASSPLGRGSEQFF
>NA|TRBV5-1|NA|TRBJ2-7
TGCGCCAGCAGCTTAACAGGAGCCGCCTACGAGCAGTACTTC
CASSLTGAAYEQYF
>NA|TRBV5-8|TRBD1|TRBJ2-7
TGTGCCAGCAGCAACCGGGACAGTTCCTACGAGCAGTACTTC
CASSNRDSSYEQYF
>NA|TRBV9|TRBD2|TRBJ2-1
TGTGCCAGCAGCGACCCGACTAGCGGGGGGATAAGCTCCTACAATGAGCAGTTCTTC
CASSDPTSGGISSYNEQFF
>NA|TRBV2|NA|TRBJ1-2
TGTGCCAGCAGTGAAGAGAGGACAATGGGAGGGGGCTACACCTTC
CASSEERTMGGGYTF
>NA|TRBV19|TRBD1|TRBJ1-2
TGTGCCAGTAGTTCCCGGCAGGGGGGCTATGGCTACACCTTC
CASSSRQGGYGYTF
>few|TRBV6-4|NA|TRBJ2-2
TGTGCCAGCAGCCTGGAGAGCACCGGGGAGCTGTTTTTT
CASSLESTGELFF
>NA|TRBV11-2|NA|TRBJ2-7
TGTGCCAGCAGGAAGGCGGGTCTGAATTACGAGCAGTACTTC
CASRKAGLNYEQYF
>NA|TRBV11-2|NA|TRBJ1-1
TGTGCCAGCAGCCAGCAGGGGAACACTGAAGCTTTCTTT
CASSQQGNTEAFF
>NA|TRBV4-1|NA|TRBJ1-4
TGCGCCAGCAGCCAAGGTTTGGGCGTCGGTAATGAAAAACTGTTTTTT
CASSQGLGVGNEKLFF
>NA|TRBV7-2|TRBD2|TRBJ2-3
TGTGCCAGCAGCCCCGGGGGGGCCTTAGATACGCAGTATTTT
CASSPGGALDTQYF
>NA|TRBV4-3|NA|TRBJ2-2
TGCGCCAGCAGCCCACGTCTACTAAGGGGAGGCCTACCAGTGAACACCGGGGAGCTGTTTTTT
CASSPRLLRGGLPVNTGELFF
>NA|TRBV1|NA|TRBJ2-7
TGCACCAGCAGCCAAACCGGGACAGGGGTCTACGAGCAGTACTTC
CTSSQTGTGVYEQYF
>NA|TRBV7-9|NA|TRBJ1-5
TGTGCCAGCAGCCCGGGGGATCAGCCCCAGCATTTT
CASSPGDQPQHF
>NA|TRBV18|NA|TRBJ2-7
TGTGCCAGCTCACCACAGGGGGTCGCCTACGAGCAGTACTTC
CASSPQGVAYEQYF
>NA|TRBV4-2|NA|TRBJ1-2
TGTGCCAGCAGCCAAGATCGGGACTATGGCTACACCTTC
CASSQDRDYGYTF
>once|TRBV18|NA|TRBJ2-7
TGTGCCAGCTCACCACAAATAGCTGCGACCTACGAGCAGTACTTC
CASSPQIAATYEQYF
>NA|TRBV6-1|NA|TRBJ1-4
TGTGCCAGCAGGCGCCCGGGGGGGAATGAAAAACTGTTTTTT
CASRRPGGNEKLFF
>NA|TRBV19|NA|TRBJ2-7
TGTGCCAGTAGTACGTCCTCCTACGAGCAGTACTTC
CASSTSSYEQYF
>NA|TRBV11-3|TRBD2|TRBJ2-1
TGTGCCAGCAGCACCAGACTAGCGGGGGGCAACTACAATGAGCAGTTCTTC
CASSTRLAGGNYNEQFF
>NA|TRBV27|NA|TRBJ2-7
TGTGCCAGCAGTTTACGGCAGGGGGCAGGAGCGGGATTTTACGAGCAGTACTTC
CASSLRQGAGAGFYEQYF
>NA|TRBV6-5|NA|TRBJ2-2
TGTGCCAGCAAGGCAGGAAACACCGGGGAGCTGTTTTTT
CASKAGNTGELFF